This is a list of T cell receptor beta chains from one sample in a study of TIL therapy for anti-PD-1-resistant metastatic lung cancer. Using immunoSEQ multiplex PCR, the repertoire was profiled, and TCRdb retains in-frame clones only, with some absent. The sample holds approximately 87,000 clones, about 71% seen once. The sample here was tumor tissue, taken at baseline. The source is a person between 25 and 79 years old with non-small cell lung cancer. CDR3s include the opening cysteine and the closing phenylalanine or tryptophan. A D gene is named only where the DNA matches it firmly. Rows give clone size only sometimes, using once, few, many, or a class for an expanded clone.

TRBJ2-5 | - | TRBV18 | - | CASSSRQEETQYF | TGTGCCAGCTCCTCCCGGCAGGAAGAGACCCAGTACTTC
TRBJ2-3 | - | TRBV11-2 | TRBD2 | CASSQRGAGTRGSGDTQYF | TGTGCCAGCAGCCAAAGAGGCGCCGGGACTAGAGGTTCCGGAGATACGCAGTATTTT
TRBJ2-7 | once | TRBV5-5 | - | CASSSQGYEQYF | TGTGCCAGCAGCTCACAGGGTTACGAGCAGTACTTC
TRBJ2-7 | - | TRBV6-5 | TRBD2 | CASSIKAGGFYEQYF | TGTGCCAGCAGCATCAAAGCGGGAGGGTTCTACGAGCAGTACTTC
TRBJ1-5 | - | TRBV24-1 | - | CATSDRGNQPQHF | TGTGCCACCAGTGATAGGGGAAATCAGCCCCAGCATTTT
TRBJ2-1 | - | TRBV3-1/TRBV3-2 | - | CASSRVNEQFF | TGTGCCAGCAGCCGCGTCAATGAGCAGTTCTTC
TRBJ2-7 | - | TRBV3-1/TRBV3-2 | - | CASSPTRAGVHEQYF | TGTGCCAGCAGCCCAACGAGGGCAGGGGTGCACGAGCAGTACTTC
TRBJ1-5 | - | TRBV6-6 | - | CASSYTTGAWQPQHF | TGTGCCAGCAGTTACACAACTGGGGCCTGGCAGCCCCAGCATTTT
TRBJ2-2 | - | TRBV5-4 | - | CASSLNRDTGELFF | TGTGCCAGCAGCTTGAACAGGGACACCGGGGAGCTGTTTTTT
TRBJ1-5 | - | TRBV6-5 | - | CASSYDGQRTQPQHF | TGTGCCAGCAGTTACGACGGGCAGAGGACTCAGCCCCAGCATTTT
TRBJ2-5 | once | TRBV30 | TRBD2 | CAWSVPSGRGETQYF | TGTGCCTGGAGTGTACCTAGCGGTCGGGGAGAGACCCAGTACTTC
TRBJ1-6 | - | TRBV27 | TRBD1 | CASSLKQGRTSPLHF | TGTGCCAGCAGTCTTAAACAGGGGAGGACTTCACCCCTCCACTTT
TRBJ2-1 | - | TRBV12-3/TRBV12-4 | - | CASSRRGAHEQFF | TGTGCCAGCAGTCGGCGTGGGGCCCATGAGCAGTTCTTC
TRBJ2-5 | - | TRBV5-1 | TRBD1 | CASSLGDRGMETQYF | TGCGCCAGCAGCTTGGGAGACAGGGGGATGGAGACCCAGTACTTC
TRBJ2-7 | few | TRBV6-5 | - | CASGPRESDEQYF | TGTGCCAGCGGGCCCCGGGAGTCGGACGAGCAGTACTTC
TRBJ2-3 | - | TRBV5-4 | - | CASSGQSTDTQYF | TGTGCCAGCAGCGGACAGAGCACAGATACGCAGTATTTT
TRBJ1-1 | - | TRBV7-2 | - | CASTGVGGGTEAFF | TGTGCCAGCACCGGTGTTGGGGGTGGCACTGAAGCTTTCTTT
TRBJ2-1 | - | TRBV28 | - | CASSPPRGGWNEQFF | TGTGCCAGCAGCCCTCCCAGGGGGGGCTGGAATGAGCAGTTCTTC
TRBJ2-7 | - | TRBV9 | - | CASSVGAGEQYF | TGTGCCAGCAGCGTAGGTGCTGGCGAGCAGTACTTC
TRBJ1-1 | - | TRBV2 | - | CASILGGGRTEAFF | TGTGCCAGCATCCTAGGGGGGGGGAGGACTGAAGCTTTCTTT
TRBJ1-1 | - | TRBV9 | - | CASSGLSNSQNTEAFF | TGTGCCAGCAGCGGTTTAAGCAACAGCCAGAACACTGAAGCTTTCTTT
TRBJ1-2 | - | TRBV19 | - | CASSWGPAAGGYTF | TGTGCCAGTAGTTGGGGACCAGCGGCAGGCGGCTACACCTTC
TRBJ1-3 | - | TRBV18 | TRBD1 | CASSPGTGTRYSSGNTIYF | TGTGCCAGCTCACCCGGGACAGGAACGCGCTATAGCTCGGGAAACACCATATATTTT
TRBJ2-3 | - | TRBV9 | TRBD2 | CASSVAESGGSRFTDTQYF | TGTGCCAGCAGCGTAGCTGAAAGCGGGGGGTCAAGATTCACAGATACGCAGTATTTT
TRBJ2-3 | - | TRBV5-6 | - | CASSTGTSTDTQYF | TGTGCCAGCAGTACCGGGACTAGCACAGATACGCAGTATTTT
TRBJ2-2 | - | TRBV7-6 | TRBD2 | CASSLSVSGRMNTGELFF | TGTGCCAGCAGCTTAAGTGTCAGCGGGAGGATGAACACCGGGGAGCTGTTTTTT
TRBJ1-5 | few | TRBV23-1 | - | CASSQPRSGNYSNQPQHF | TGCGCCAGCAGTCAACCACGTTCGGGCAACTATAGCAATCAGCCCCAGCATTTT
TRBJ1-2 | - | TRBV18 | - | CASSPPERVYGYTF | TGTGCCAGCTCACCACCTGAAAGGGTCTATGGCTACACCTTC
TRBJ1-4 | - | TRBV21-1 | - | CASSKWGERTGPNEKLFF | TGTGCCAGCAGCAAATGGGGCGAGAGGACAGGTCCTAATGAAAAACTGTTTTTT
TRBJ1-2 | - | TRBV12-3/TRBV12-4 | - | CASSLVGYGYTF | TGTGCCAGCAGTTTAGTAGGCTATGGCTACACCTTC
TRBJ1-1 | - | TRBV5-4 | - | CASSLLGQGTEAFF | TGTGCCAGCAGCTTGCTAGGGCAGGGCACTGAAGCTTTCTTT
TRBJ1-2 | few | TRBV6-6 | - | CASTSAEGVNYGYTF | TGTGCCAGCACCTCCGCTGAAGGGGTTAACTATGGCTACACCTTC
TRBJ2-7 | - | TRBV27 | TRBD2 | CASSQPGLGVYEQYF | TGTGCCAGCAGCCAACCCGGACTAGGCGTCTACGAGCAGTACTTC
TRBJ2-7 | - | TRBV28 | - | CASSWGQAGQYF | TGTGCCAGCAGTTGGGGCCAGGCGGGGCAGTACTTC
TRBJ1-2 | - | TRBV4-1 | - | CASSQEVASEGYTF | TGCGCCAGCAGCCAAGAGGTGGCCTCGGAGGGCTACACCTTC
TRBJ2-3 | - | TRBV27 | - | CASSSSFEVLRHTQYF | TGTGCCAGCAGTTCCAGCTTTGAAGTTCTTCGACATACGCAGTATTTT
TRBJ1-5 | - | TRBV30 | - | CAWSSQGAGAQPQHF | TGTGCCTGGAGCTCCCAGGGCGCGGGGGCCCAGCCCCAGCATTTT
TRBJ2-3 | - | TRBV25-1 | TRBD2 | CASSEYIGGVSTDTQYF | TGTGCCAGCAGTGAATATATCGGGGGGGTAAGCACAGATACGCAGTATTTT
TRBJ2-3 | - | TRBV14 | - | CASSQDPRNTQYF | TGTGCCAGCAGCCAAGATCCCAGGAATACGCAGTATTTT
TRBJ2-7 | - | TRBV5-1 | TRBD1 | CASSLDRGLAEQYF | TGCGCCAGCAGCTTGGACAGGGGGCTGGCCGAGCAGTACTTC
TRBJ2-1 | - | TRBV5-4 | - | CASSSQTAPNEQFF | TGTGCCAGCAGCTCCCAAACAGCCCCCAATGAGCAGTTCTTC
TRBJ1-3 | - | TRBV15 | - | CATSEARGAGNTIYF | TGTGCCACCAGCGAGGCCAGGGGAGCTGGAAACACCATATATTTT
TRBJ1-2 | - | TRBV10-3 | - | CAISPGVYGYTF | TGTGCCATCAGTCCAGGGGTATATGGCTACACCTTC
TRBJ1-1 | few | TRBV7-3 | - | CASSPRGGGTEAFF | TGTGCCAGCAGCCCGCGGGGAGGGGGCACTGAAGCTTTCTTT
TRBJ1-1 | - | TRBV5-1 | - | CASRSSRTEKNTEAFF | TGCGCCAGCCGAAGCTCTAGGACAGAGAAGAACACTGAAGCTTTCTTT
TRBJ2-3 | - | TRBV6-4 | - | CASSDSGDPADTQYF | TGTGCCAGCAGTGACTCGGGGGACCCCGCAGATACGCAGTATTTT
TRBJ2-6 | - | TRBV12-3/TRBV12-4 | - | CASSLGGANVLTF | TGTGCCAGCAGTTTAGGTGGGGCCAACGTCCTGACTTTC
TRBJ2-1 | few | TRBV19 | - | CASSNPAGRPEQFF | TGTGCCAGTAGTAATCCAGCAGGGAGGCCGGAGCAGTTCTTC
TRBJ2-5 | - | TRBV4-1 | - | CASSQDKGGETQYF | TGCGCCAGCAGCCAAGATAAGGGTGGGGAGACCCAGTACTTC
TRBJ2-7 | - | TRBV2 | TRBD2 | CASSEGGGRKAYEQYF | TGTGCCAGCAGTGAAGGGGGAGGGAGGAAAGCCTACGAGCAGTACTTC
TRBJ2-1 | - | TRBV9 | TRBD1 | CASRATGTGNNEQFF | TGTGCCAGCAGAGCCACCGGGACAGGGAACAATGAGCAGTTCTTC